Presented here are 5 T cell receptor beta chains from one specimen sequenced in a study of T cell repertoires in cytomegalovirus infection (dated by TCRdb to between 2017 and 2020). No antigen has been assigned to these receptors. In the paper's terms, the treatment or condition label means: in vitro stimulation with specific CMV peptide epitopes to enrich CMV-specific T cells. The sample was run on an Illumina HiSeq 1500. The public reads were run again by TCRdb, first through fastp at Q25 and then through MiXCR, and only productive beta chains were kept. Each CDR3 protein appears once, grouped with its most common genes and DNA. This sample holds about 310,000 distinct CDR3 sequences; 25% were observed only once. The top ten hold roughly 13% of the sample. Sequences were derived from cultured PBMCs, sampled from culture after CMV antigen stimulation. The receptors originated from a human donor in good health (CMV status not recorded). Some clones in this sample may be carry-over from other donors' samples.

There are a few counts of this clonotype. The rearrangement links TRBV7-3 to TRBJ2-1; TRBD2 matches at 9 bases. CDR1 is SGHTA and CDR2 is FQGTGA in the germline V gene. This CDR3 comprises 15 residues. Trimming took 4 bases from V and 9 from J; bases not matched to a gene: 10. The CDR3 DNA reads as TGTGCCAGCAGCTCCCATAGCGGGAGTCTGGGTGAGCAGTTCTTC. This translates into CASSSHSGSLGEQFF. Using reference TRBV7-3 and TRBJ2-1 for the parts outside the CDR3, the full variable domain is GAGVSQTPSNKVTEKGKYVELRCDPISGHTALYWYRQSLGQGPEFLIYFQGTGAADDSGLPNDRFFAVRPEGSVSTLKIQRTERGDSAVYLCASSSHSGSLGEQFFGPGTRLTVL.

CDR3: CASSLGAGPNEKLFF. CDR3 coding DNA: TGTGCCAGCAGCTTGGGCGCAGGGCCGAATGAAAAACTGTTTTTT. The chain is built from TRBV5-4 and TRBJ1-4, with D perhaps matching TRBD1 (5 bases). This CDR3 region has 15 residues. Germline V gene sequence: CDR1 SGHNT, CDR2 YYREEE (reference sequence). The V and J ends lost 0 bases and 5 bases respectively, with 11 bases between them.

The chain employs TRBV5-5 and TRBJ2-7; D is undetermined. This CDR3 has 15 amino acids. The V end lost 0 bases, the J end lost 0 bases, and 10 bases lay between the germline ends. Germline loops: CDR1 SGHKS, CDR2 YYEKEE (reference sequence). The CDR3 nucleotides read TGTGCCAGCAGCTTGGCCGTAGGTGACTCCTACGAGCAGTACGTC. Its protein product is CASSLAVGDSYEQYV.

A few counts support this clonotype. CDR3 DNA sequence: TGTGCCAGTAGTACGTGGGACAAAATCCTGTTTTTT. This encodes CASSTWDKILFF. The chain joins TRBV19 to TRBJ2-2; a weak D match, TRBD1 (6 bases). The CDR3 runs to 12 residues. The germline CDR1 and CDR2 sequences are LNHDA and SQIVND (reference sequence). V lost 4 bases and J 14 bases, leaving 14 bases between the germline ends. Full variable domain (missing parts from reference TRBV19 and TRBJ2-2): DGGITQSPKYLFRKEGQNVTLSCEQNLNHDAMYWYRQDPGQGLRLIYYSQIVNDFQKGDIAEGYSVSREKKESFPLTVTSAQKNPTAFYLCASSTWDKILFFGEGSRLTVL.

This clonotype was seen a few times. This sequence joins TRBV6-6 and TRBJ1-6, with D maybe TRBD1 (5 bases). V was pared by 6 bases and J by 4 bases, with 13 bases between. The CDR3 is made up of 15 amino acids. Germline CDR1 is MNHNY and CDR2 is SVGAGI (reference sequence). The CDR3 region is CASRKGVDYNSPLHF. In DNA, the CDR3 is TGTGCCAGCAGAAAAGGGGTGGATTATAATTCACCCCTCCACTTT.